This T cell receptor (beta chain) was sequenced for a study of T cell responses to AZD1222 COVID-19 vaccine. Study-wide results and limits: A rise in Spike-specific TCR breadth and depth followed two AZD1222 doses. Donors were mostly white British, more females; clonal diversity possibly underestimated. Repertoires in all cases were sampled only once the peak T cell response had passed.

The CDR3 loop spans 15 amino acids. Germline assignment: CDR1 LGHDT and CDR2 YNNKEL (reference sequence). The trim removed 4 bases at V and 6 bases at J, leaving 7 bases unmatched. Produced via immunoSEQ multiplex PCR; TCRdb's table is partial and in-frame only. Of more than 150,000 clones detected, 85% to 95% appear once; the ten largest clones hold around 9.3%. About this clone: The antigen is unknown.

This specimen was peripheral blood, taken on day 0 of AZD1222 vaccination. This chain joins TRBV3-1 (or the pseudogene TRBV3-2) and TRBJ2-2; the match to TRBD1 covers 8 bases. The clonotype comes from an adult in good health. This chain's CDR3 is CASSLARQGSGELFF. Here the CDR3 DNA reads TGTGCCAGCAGCCTCGCCCGACAGGGGTCCGGGGAGCTGTTTTTT.